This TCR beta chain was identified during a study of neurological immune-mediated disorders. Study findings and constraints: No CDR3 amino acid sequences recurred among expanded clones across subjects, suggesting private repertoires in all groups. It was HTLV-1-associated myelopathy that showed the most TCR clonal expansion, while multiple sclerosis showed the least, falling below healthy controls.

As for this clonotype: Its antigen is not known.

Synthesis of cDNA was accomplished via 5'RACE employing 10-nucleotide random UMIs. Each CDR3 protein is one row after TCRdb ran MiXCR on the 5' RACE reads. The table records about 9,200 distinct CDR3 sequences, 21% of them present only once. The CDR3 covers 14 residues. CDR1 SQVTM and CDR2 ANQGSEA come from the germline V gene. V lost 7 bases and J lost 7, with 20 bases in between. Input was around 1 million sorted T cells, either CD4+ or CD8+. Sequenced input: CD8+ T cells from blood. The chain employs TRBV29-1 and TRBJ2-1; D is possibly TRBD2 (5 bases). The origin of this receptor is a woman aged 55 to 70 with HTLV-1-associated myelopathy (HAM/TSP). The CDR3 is CSAGVERTGNEQFF. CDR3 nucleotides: TGCAGCGCCGGGGTGGAGAGGACGGGGAATGAGCAGTTCTTC.